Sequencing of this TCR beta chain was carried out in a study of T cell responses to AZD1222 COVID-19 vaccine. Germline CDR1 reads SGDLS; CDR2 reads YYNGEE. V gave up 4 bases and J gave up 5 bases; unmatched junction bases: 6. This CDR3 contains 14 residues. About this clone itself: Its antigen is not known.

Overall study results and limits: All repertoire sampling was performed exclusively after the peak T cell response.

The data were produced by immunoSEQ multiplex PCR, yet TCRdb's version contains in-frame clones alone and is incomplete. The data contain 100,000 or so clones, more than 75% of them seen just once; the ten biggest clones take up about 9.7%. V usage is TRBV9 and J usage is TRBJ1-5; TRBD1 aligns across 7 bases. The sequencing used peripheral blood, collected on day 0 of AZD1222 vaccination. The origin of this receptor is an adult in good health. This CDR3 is CASSTRQGDQPQHF. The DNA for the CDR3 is TGTGCCAGCAGCACCAGACAGGGCGATCAGCCCCAGCATTTT.